Listed here are 26 T cell receptor beta chains from one sample, sequenced in a study of CD8 T cells in ankylosing spondylitis. TCRdb itself ran the 5' RACE reads through MiXCR, one entry per CDR3 protein. The sample carries about 250,000 distinct CDR3 sequences, about 10% recorded once. The material sequenced was blood, either unsorted or a sorted T cell fraction (not recorded which). The receptors were gathered from a male donor with ankylosing spondylitis or in good health (not recorded which).

The sample holds many counts of this clonotype. The chain links TRBV6-1 to TRBJ2-7; D unresolved. The V gene lost 6 bases and the J gene lost 2 bases, with 23 bases spanning the gap. This CDR3 has 17 amino acids. From germline, CDR1 is MNHNS and CDR2 SASEGT. The CDR3 sequence is CASSRDASNLNPYEQYF. In DNA, the CDR3 is TGTGCCAGCAGCCGAGACGCCTCCAACCTGAACCCCTACGAGCAGTACTTC.

This clonotype was found many times. This sequence joins TRBV6-5 and TRBJ2-3; 7 bases are a match to TRBD2. Germline CDR1 reads MNHEY; CDR2 reads SVGAGI. Trimming removed 2 bases from V and 4 bases from J; junction bases left unmatched: 6. CDR3 length equals 15 residues. The DNA for the CDR3 is TGTGCCAGCAGTTACCGGGGCGGGAGCGCAGATACGCAGTATTTT. Translated, it gives CASSYRGGSADTQYF.

At least ten counts were recorded for this clonotype. The chain links TRBV20-1 to TRBJ1-4; TRBD1 is a possible D gene (6 bases). The CDR3 contains 14 residues. The germline V gene has CDR1 DFQATT and CDR2 SNEGSKA (reference sequence). Trimming cost V 5 bases and J 6 bases, with 16 bases left between them. The CDR3: CSAPRQEPHEKLFF. Written as DNA, the CDR3 is TGCAGTGCTCCTAGACAGGAGCCGCATGAAAAACTGTTTTTT.

This clonotype was observed at least ten times. The chain uses TRBV20-1 and TRBJ2-7; TRBD2 matches 9 bases. After removal of 5 bases from V and 4 bases from J, the junction contained 12 bases not matched to a gene. Germline loops: CDR1 DFQATT, CDR2 SNEGSKA (reference sequence). The CDR3 covers 15 residues. CDR3 region: CSASPGGTSRYEQYF. The CDR3 region has the DNA TGCAGTGCTTCTCCGGGCGGGACTAGCAGGTACGAGCAGTACTTC.

This clonotype showed up many times. CDR3 loop: CASSPFPNEKLFF. CDR3 nucleotide sequence: TGTGCCAGCAGCCCTTTTCCCAATGAAAAACTGTTTTTT. The rearrangement uses TRBV7-2 and TRBJ1-4, with D hard to call. Looked up from germline, CDR1 is SGHTA and CDR2 is FQGNSA. CDR3 length equals 13 residues. Between the trimmed V and J ends, which lost 5 bases and 5 bases, there was a span of 9 bases.

The chain uses TRBV7-9 and TRBJ2-1; TRBD1 matches 7 bases. The CDR3 extends over 14 amino acids. The germline gives CDR1 SEHNR, CDR2 FQNEAQ (reference sequence). V dropped 5 bases and J dropped 4; count of bases not matched to a gene: 5. The CDR3 region has the DNA TGTGCCAGCAGCCGGGACAGATATTACAATGAGCAGTTCTTC. Its translation: CASSRDRYYNEQFF.

The chain employs TRBV7-9 and TRBJ2-7; D assignment may be TRBD1 or TRBD2 (6 bases each). The CDR3 is made up of 14 amino acids. Germline CDR1 SEHNR, CDR2 FQNEAQ (reference sequence). Trimming pared 3 bases from V and 13 bases from J, leaving 22 bases between. Here the CDR3 reads CASSFNNREASPYF. In nucleotides, the CDR3 is TGTGCCAGCAGCTTCAACAACAGGGAGGCGTCCCCCTACTTC.

This rearrangement joins TRBV5-1 to TRBJ2-3; D unclear. CDR1 is SGHRS, CDR2 YFSETQ, per germline. Trimming cost V 3 bases and J 4 bases, with 15 bases left between them. The CDR3 has 15 residues. CDR3 DNA sequence: TGCGCCAGCAGCTCCGGGTTACGGATTTCAGATACGCAGTATTTT. This sequence encodes CASSSGLRISDTQYF.

The V and J genes are TRBV19 and TRBJ2-7; 9 bases line up with TRBD2. Trimming at V came to 8 bases and at J to 4 bases, leaving 9 bases not matched to a gene. This CDR3 has 14 residues. In germline, CDR1 is LNHDA, CDR2 SQIVND (reference sequence). CDR3 coding DNA: TGTGCCAGTTCCGCGGGACTAGCCAGGTACGAGCAGTACTTC. Translating it yields CASSAGLARYEQYF.

This clonotype was seen repeatedly, ten times or more. This chain links TRBV5-1 with TRBJ2-2; D remains unclear. Germline lookup yields CDR1 SGHRS and CDR2 YFSETQ. V shed 6 bases and J shed 3 bases, with 6 bases lying between them. The CDR3 length is 12 residues. As DNA, the CDR3 is TGCGCCAGCAAACAGTACACCGGGGAGCTGTTTTTT. It specifies CASKQYTGELFF.

This clonotype has a count of ten or more. The chain combines TRBV20-1 with TRBJ2-7; tentatively, D is TRBD1 (5 bases). The germline V gene has CDR1 DFQATT and CDR2 SNEGSKA (reference sequence). There are 12 residues in the CDR3. The V gene lost 0 bases and the J gene lost 7 bases, with 10 bases spanning the gap. The CDR3 DNA reads as TGCAGTGCTAGAGACCCCAAGGGGGAGCAGTACTTC. As protein: CSARDPKGEQYF.

This clonotype was recorded many times. The chain carries TRBV7-9 and TRBJ1-1; the D gene is possibly TRBD1 (5 bases). Germline-derived CDR1 and CDR2 are SEHNR and FQNEAQ (reference sequence). V was cut by 5 bases and J by 4 bases, with 11 bases left in between. The CDR3 has 13 amino acids. DNA for the CDR3: TGTGCCAGCAGCATCGCGGGGACCACTGAAGCTTTCTTT. This gives the protein CASSIAGTTEAFF.

This clonotype was seen ten or more times. The chain recombines TRBV5-1 with TRBJ2-1, with a possible D match to TRBD2 (6 bases). The CDR3 covers 14 residues. V dropped 4 bases and J dropped 3 bases, with 11 bases sitting between them. Germline assignment: CDR1 SGHRS and CDR2 YFSETQ. CDR3 sequence (DNA): TGCGCCAGCAGCGCGACTAGGGGCTACAATGAGCAGTTCTTC. It yields the protein CASSATRGYNEQFF.

This clonotype was counted at least ten times. The chain is built from TRBV5-1 and TRBJ2-7, with TRBD1 identical over 9 bases. J was trimmed by 2 bases and V by 6 bases; bases with no gene match: 9. The length of the CDR3 is 15 residues. Germline CDR1 SGHRS, CDR2 YFSETQ. For the CDR3, the DNA is TGCGCCAGCACGACGGCGACAGGGGGGGCCTACGAGCAGTACTTC. Translating it yields CASTTATGGAYEQYF.

This clonotype was picked up many times. This rearrangement joins TRBV7-2 to TRBJ2-5, with D possibly TRBD2 on 6 matching bases. This CDR3 spans 12 amino acids. Germline V gives CDR1 SGHTA, CDR2 FQGNSA. The V end lost 1 base, the J end lost 14 bases, and 14 bases lay between the germline ends. The CDR3 DNA is TGTGCCAGCAGCTTAGAGGTCGGAGGGTCCTACTTC. Translated, it gives CASSLEVGGSYF.

This clonotype was observed many times. V usage is TRBV20-1 and J usage is TRBJ2-5; tentative D call: TRBD1 (6 bases). Germline-derived CDR1 and CDR2 are DFQATT and SNEGSKA (reference sequence). The CDR3 runs to 13 residues. Trimming cost V 6 bases and J 5 bases, with 16 bases left between them. The CDR3 DNA follows: TGCAGTGCCAACGGACAGAGGCGGGAGACCCAGTACTTC. Protein sequence: CSANGQRRETQYF.

The V and J genes are TRBV5-1 and TRBJ1-1; TRBD1 might be the D (6 bases). Germline values: CDR1 SGHRS, CDR2 YFSETQ. V shed 6 bases and J shed 4 bases, with 16 bases lying between them. This CDR3 contains 14 residues. The CDR3 loop is CASTEDSLGTEAFF. Here the CDR3 DNA reads TGCGCCAGCACCGAGGACAGTCTTGGCACTGAAGCTTTCTTT.

This clonotype was found many times. The J gene is TRBJ1-2, the V gene TRBV12-3 or TRBV12-4; the D is unclear. The ends were cut back, 5 bases at V and 4 bases at J, with 14 bases in the middle. CDR3 length equals 14 residues. This chain's CDR3 is CASSPGPKVYGYTF. CDR3 DNA: TGTGCCAGCAGTCCAGGCCCGAAAGTCTATGGCTACACCTTC.

The V gene is TRBV12-3 or TRBV12-4, the J gene TRBJ2-4; a weak D match, TRBD1 (6 bases). V lost 2 bases and J lost 2, with 10 bases in between. The CDR3 loop spans 15 amino acids. CDR3 region: CASSLPQGPKNIQYF. Here the CDR3 DNA reads TGTGCCAGCAGTTTACCTCAGGGGCCCAAAAACATTCAGTACTTC.

This clonotype came up many times. This chain uses TRBV25-1 with TRBJ2-3; unclear D gene. CDR1 MGHDK and CDR2 SYGVNS come from the germline V gene. This CDR3 is built from 16 residues. With 1 base removed from V and 3 bases from J, the gap between germline ends came to 14 bases. The CDR3 sequence is CASSESVGMRTDTQYF. The CDR3 bases are TGTGCCAGCAGTGAATCGGTAGGCATGCGGACAGATACGCAGTATTTT.

As for this clonotype: This may be a read error: a much more frequent sequence differs by one nucleotide. The CDR3 spells CASITLSREAQYF. The DNA of the CDR3 is TGTGCCAGCATTACATTGTCCCGGGAGGCGCAGTACTTC. The chain employs TRBV6-2 or TRBV6-3 and TRBJ2-7; TRBD2 matches 7 bases. The CDR3 is 13 amino acids. The junction had 12 bases not matched to a gene; V was cut back by 7 bases and J by 9 bases. Germline V gene data show CDR1 as MNHEY and CDR2 as SVGEGT.

This clonotype was seen at least ten times. The V and J genes are TRBV5-6 and TRBJ2-1; 8 bases are a match to TRBD2. V shed 1 base and J 7 bases; nucleotides not matched to a gene: 7. Germline CDR1 and CDR2: SGHDT and YYEEEE. The CDR3 runs 15 residues. CDR3 bases: TGTGCCAGCAGCTTGTTCCAGCGGGGGAAGAATGAGCAGTTCTTC. As protein: CASSLFQRGKNEQFF.

This clonotype was seen many times. The J gene is TRBJ1-3, the V gene TRBV20-1; D remains ambiguous. Between the trimmed V and J ends, which lost 2 bases and 4 bases, there was a span of 6 bases. This CDR3 region has 12 residues. Germline-derived CDR1 and CDR2 are DFQATT and SNEGSKA (reference sequence). The CDR3 coding sequence is TGCAGTGCTAGACTTCCGGGAAACACCATATATTTT. Translation: CSARLPGNTIYF.

This clonotype was detected ten times or more. J is TRBJ2-1 and V is TRBV12-3 or TRBV12-4, with D perhaps TRBD2 (6 bases). V was shortened by 5 bases and J by 0 bases, with 14 bases between the two germline ends. This CDR3 comprises 16 residues. This CDR3 is CASSPGLGGSYNEQFF. The CDR3 coding sequence is TGTGCCAGCAGTCCGGGACTTGGGGGCTCCTACAATGAGCAGTTCTTC.

This clonotype was observed many times. The CDR3 bases are TGCAGCGTGGATGCAGACAGCAATGAGCAGTTCTTC. This codes for CSVDADSNEQFF. The chain links TRBV29-1 to TRBJ2-1; D possibly corresponds to TRBD1 (5 bases). This CDR3 comprises 12 residues. The germline gives CDR1 SQVTM, CDR2 ANQGSEA. Trimming shortened V by 6 bases and J by 6 bases, and 12 bases separated the two germline ends.

This sequence joins TRBV7-9 and TRBJ1-3; no definite D call. The germline V and J ends were trimmed by 4 bases and 0 bases, with 13 bases remaining between them. Germline loops: CDR1 SEHNR, CDR2 FQNEAQ (reference sequence). This CDR3 spans 16 amino acids. CDR3 in DNA: TGTGCCAGCAGCTCCTCGATAACCGGCTCTGGAAACACCATATATTTT. Translated: CASSSSITGSGNTIYF.